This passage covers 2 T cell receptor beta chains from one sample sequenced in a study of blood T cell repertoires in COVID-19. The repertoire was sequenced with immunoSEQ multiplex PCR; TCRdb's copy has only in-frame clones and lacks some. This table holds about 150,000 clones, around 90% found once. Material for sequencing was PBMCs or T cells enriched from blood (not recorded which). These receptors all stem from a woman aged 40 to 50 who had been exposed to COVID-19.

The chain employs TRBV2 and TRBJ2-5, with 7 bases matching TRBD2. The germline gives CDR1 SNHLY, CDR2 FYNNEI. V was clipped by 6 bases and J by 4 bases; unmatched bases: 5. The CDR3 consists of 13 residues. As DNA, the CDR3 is TGTGCCAGCAGCGCCGGACTAGTAGAGACCCAGTACTTC. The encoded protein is CASSAGLVETQYF.

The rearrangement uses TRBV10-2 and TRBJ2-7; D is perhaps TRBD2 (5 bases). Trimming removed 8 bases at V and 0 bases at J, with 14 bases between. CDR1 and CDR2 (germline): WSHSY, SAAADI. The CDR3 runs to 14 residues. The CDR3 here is CASADLKISYEQYF. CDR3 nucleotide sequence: TGCGCCAGCGCGGACTTGAAGATCTCCTACGAGCAGTACTTC.